This T cell receptor beta chain was found in a study of pediatric ulcerative colitis. On this clone itself: The same CDR3 can be traced to other DNA sequences in this sample.

The CDR3 is 11 residues long. CDR1 KGHSH and CDR2 LQKENI come from the germline V gene. Trimming pared 6 bases from V and 4 bases from J, leaving 4 bases between. Assay: immunoSEQ multiplex PCR; the TCRdb copy retains only in-frame clones and omits some. The table includes 55,000 to 75,000 clones, roughly nine tenths detected once. This sequence was found in a boy aged 5 to 17 with severe ulcerative colitis. Input material: blood. This chain joins TRBV18 and TRBJ2-1; the D is unclear. CDR3 residues: CASSGYNEQFF. DNA for the CDR3: TGTGCCAGCTCTGGTTACAATGAGCAGTTCTTC. The entire variable domain, with the rest obtained from reference TRBV18 and TRBJ2-1, is as follows: NAGVMQNPRHLVRRRGQEARLRCSPMKGHSHVYWYRQLPEEGLKFMVYLQKENIIDESGMPKERFSAEFPKEGPSILRIQQVVRGDSAAYFCASSGYNEQFFGPGTRLTVL.